One sample yielded the 28 T cell receptor beta chains listed below, sequenced in a study of blood T cell repertoires in COVID-19. This table comes from immunoSEQ multiplex PCR, and its TCRdb copy is limited to in-frame clones, with some not included. This sample yields some 500,000 clones, of which approximately 88% are seen a single time; 1.5% to 2% belongs to the top ten. Sequencing was performed on PBMCs or T cells enriched from blood (not recorded which). The receptors were gathered from a woman aged 35 to 49 who had recovered from COVID-19.

The rearrangement uses TRBV29-1 and TRBJ2-2; TRBD2 might be the D (6 bases). Deletions cut 7 bases from V and 3 bases from J, with 15 bases between. Germline V lookup: CDR1 SQVTM, CDR2 ANQGSEA. The CDR3 runs 14 residues. CDR3 protein: CSAEGRDDTGELFF. For the CDR3, the DNA is TGCAGCGCCGAGGGGCGGGATGACACCGGGGAGCTGTTTTTT.

This clone was counted a few times. The rearrangement links TRBV5-1 to TRBJ2-2; TRBD1 aligns across 8 bases. This CDR3 region has 16 residues. From germline, CDR1 is SGHRS and CDR2 YFSETQ. J lost 1 base, V lost 3 bases, and 5 bases had no gene match. The CDR3 is CASSSTGTGNTGELFF. As DNA, the CDR3 is TGCGCCAGCAGCTCCACCGGGACAGGGAACACCGGGGAGCTGTTTTTT.

The chain employs TRBV6-5 and TRBJ1-2; TRBD1 might be the D (6 bases). Germline CDR1 is MNHEY and CDR2 is SVGAGI. This CDR3 contains 14 residues. The germline V and J ends were trimmed by 5 bases and 4 bases, with 14 bases remaining between them. The CDR3 nucleotides read TGTGCCAGCAGTAAAACCGGGACAAGCTATGGCTACACCTTC. Its protein product is CASSKTGTSYGYTF.

The chain combines TRBV18 with TRBJ1-2; D is possibly TRBD1 (5 bases). The CDR3 covers 15 residues. The V end lost 3 bases, the J end lost 5 bases, and 16 bases lay between the germline ends. The germline gives CDR1 KGHSH, CDR2 LQKENI. The CDR3 loop reads CASSPNPFPGYGYTF. In DNA, the CDR3 is TGTGCCAGCTCACCGAATCCTTTTCCAGGGTATGGCTACACCTTC.

The chain couples TRBV29-1 to TRBJ1-1; possible D gene TRBD1, 5 bases. This CDR3 contains 13 residues. Trimming cost V 7 bases and J 7 bases, with 19 bases left between them. CDR1 is SQVTM, CDR2 ANQGSEA, per germline. CDR3 DNA sequence: TGCAGCGCCAACCCAGGGAATGCTAATGAAGCTTTCTTT. It specifies CSANPGNANEAFF.

The chain joins TRBV3-1 (or the pseudogene TRBV3-2) to TRBJ2-1, with 14 bases matching TRBD2. From germline, CDR1 is LGHDT and CDR2 YNNKEL (reference sequence). V gave up 4 bases and J gave up 12 bases; unmatched junction bases: 5. The CDR3 spans 14 residues. The CDR3 DNA sequence: TGTGCCAGCAGCCCCGGACTAGCGGGAGGCGGGCAGTTCTTC. Translating gives CASSPGLAGGGQFF.

This chain connects TRBV18 to TRBJ1-4; D is uncertain. The CDR3 sequence is 15 residues long. Germline loops: CDR1 KGHSH, CDR2 LQKENI. V lost 3 bases and J lost 8, with 16 bases in between. CDR3 protein: CASSPGWRAQEKLFF. The CDR3 DNA sequence: TGTGCCAGCTCACCGGGGTGGCGGGCCCAAGAAAAACTGTTTTTT.

The rearrangement joins TRBV6-1 to TRBJ2-1; D is possibly TRBD1 (6 bases). Per germline, CDR1 MNHNS and CDR2 SASEGT. The CDR3 length is 13 residues. Trimming removed 0 bases from V and 8 bases from J, with 8 bases in between. CDR3 in DNA: TGTGCCAGCAGTGAAGCCTACAGGGATGAGCAGTTCTTC. Translating it yields CASSEAYRDEQFF.

This rearrangement joins TRBV11-2 to TRBJ1-1, with 8 bases that match TRBD1. From germline, CDR1 is SGHAT and CDR2 FQNNGV. The CDR3 consists of 17 residues. Trimming took 5 bases from V and 0 from J; bases not matched to a gene: 11. Here the CDR3 reads CASSRGTGVFLNTEAFF. In nucleotides, the CDR3 is TGTGCCAGCAGCCGAGGGACAGGTGTGTTTTTGAACACTGAAGCTTTCTTT. Full variable domain (outside the CDR3, taken from reference TRBV11-2 and TRBJ1-1): EAGVAQSPRYKIIEKRQSVAFWCNPISGHATLYWYQQILGQGPKLLIQFQNNGVVDDSQLPKDRFSAERLKGVDSTLKIQPAKLEDSAVYLCASSRGTGVFLNTEAFFGQGTRLTVV.

This rearrangement joins TRBV28 to TRBJ1-1; TRBD1 matches at 8 bases. CDR1 MDHEN and CDR2 SYDVKM come from the germline V gene. This CDR3 has 15 amino acids. Losses at the gene ends were 4 bases for V and 5 bases for J; bases not matched to a gene: 9. The CDR3 sequence is CASSSPGGASTEAFF. CDR3 sequence (DNA): TGTGCCAGCAGTTCCCCAGGGGGCGCGAGTACTGAAGCTTTCTTT.

The chain employs TRBV4-1 and TRBJ2-7; a possible D gene is TRBD2 (5 bases). The CDR3 has 13 amino acids. Germline CDR1 reads MGHRA; CDR2 reads YSYEKL. The V end was cut by 1 base, the J end by 9 bases, with 13 bases between. CDR3 nucleotide sequence: TGCGCCAGCAGCCAAGTTGGCCTAGCCGCGCAGTACTTC. Translated, it gives CASSQVGLAAQYF.

This clone was recorded only once. The gene calls are TRBV15 and TRBJ2-1; a possible D gene is TRBD2 (6 bases). Germline V gene lookup returns CDR1 LNHNV and CDR2 YYDKDF (reference sequence). The CDR3 loop spans 16 amino acids. V was cut by 8 bases and J by 0 bases, with 17 bases left in between. CDR3 in amino acids: CATLLGGQSSYNEQFF. The CDR3 region has the DNA TGTGCCACCCTTCTCGGAGGGCAGAGCTCCTACAATGAGCAGTTCTTC.

V and J are TRBV5-6 and TRBJ2-7; maybe TRBD1 (5 bases). The CDR3 length is 13 residues. Germline CDR1 reads SGHDT; CDR2 reads YYEEEE. The V and J ends lost 7 bases and 2 bases respectively, with 13 bases between them. CDR3 DNA: TGTGCCAGCTCCAGGACACCAACCTACGAGCAGTACTTC. Amino acid sequence: CASSRTPTYEQYF.

The CDR3 loop reads CASSQGRGGGYTF. CDR3 DNA: TGTGCCAGCAGCCAAGGTAGAGGGGGTGGCTACACCTTC. The J gene is TRBJ1-2, the V gene TRBV3-1 (or the pseudogene TRBV3-2), with a weak D call TRBD1 (6 bases). Deletions cut 1 base from V and 7 bases from J, with 10 bases between. This CDR3 is built from 13 residues. Germline CDR1 is LGHDT and CDR2 is YNNKEL (reference sequence).

The chain uses TRBV10-1 and TRBJ2-1, with 9 bases aligning to TRBD2. V dropped 5 bases and J dropped 7; count of bases not matched to a gene: 9. This CDR3 comprises 15 residues. CDR1 WNHNN and CDR2 SYGVQD come from the germline V gene (reference sequence). The CDR3 region has the DNA TGCGCCAGCAGTCAGACTAGCGGACTCACGAATGAGCAGTTCTTC. It specifies CASSQTSGLTNEQFF.

This clone was found a few times. The CDR3 loop is CASSLWDRASNYGYTF. In nucleotides, the CDR3 is TGCGCCAGCAGCTTGTGGGACAGGGCCTCTAACTATGGCTACACCTTC. This sequence joins TRBV5-1 and TRBJ1-2, with 9 bases matching TRBD1. The length of the CDR3 is 16 residues. With 1 base clipped from V and 0 bases from J, the junction kept 4 bases outside the gene matches. From germline, CDR1 is SGHRS and CDR2 YFSETQ.

The V call is TRBV4-3, the J call TRBJ2-7, with TRBD1 identical over 9 bases. V trimming: 4 bases; J trimming: 2 bases; junction bases outside the gene matches: 6. The CDR3 contains 15 residues. The germline gives CDR1 LGHNA, CDR2 YSLEER. The CDR3, as DNA: TGCGCCAGCAGCCGTCTAGGGGACAGGGCCTACGAGCAGTACTTC. This gives the protein CASSRLGDRAYEQYF.

The chain combines TRBV7-8 with TRBJ2-2, with TRBD2 as a possible D gene (6 bases). CDR1 SGHVS and CDR2 FQNEAQ come from the germline V gene. Between the trimmed V and J ends, which lost 5 bases and 6 bases, there was a span of 13 bases. This CDR3 is built from 14 residues. CDR3 nucleotide sequence: TGTGCCAGCAGCGCGGGACTGGGGGCCGGGGAGCTGTTTTTT. It is translated as CASSAGLGAGELFF.

The chain couples TRBV27 to TRBJ2-1; D unresolved. The ends were cut back, 3 bases at V and 0 bases at J, with 12 bases in the middle. CDR1 and CDR2 (germline): MNHEY, SMNVEV (reference sequence). There are 16 residues in the CDR3. The CDR3 DNA sequence: TGTGCCAGCAGTTTCTATCCCAAGAGCTCCTACAATGAGCAGTTCTTC. Protein sequence: CASSFYPKSSYNEQFF.

This rearrangement joins TRBV7-6 to TRBJ2-7, with a weak D call TRBD1 (6 bases). V dropped 5 bases and J dropped 2 bases, with 10 bases sitting between them. This CDR3 comprises 13 residues. Germline CDR1 SGHVS, CDR2 FNYEAQ. The CDR3 nucleotides are TGTGCCAGCAGCACCGGGACACCCTACGAGCAGTACTTC. It is translated as CASSTGTPYEQYF.

The chain links TRBV3-1 (or the pseudogene TRBV3-2) to TRBJ2-5; 7 nucleotides line up with TRBD1. Germline V gene sequence: CDR1 LGHDT, CDR2 YNNKEL (reference sequence). J lost 5 bases, V lost 4 bases, and 7 bases had no gene match. This CDR3 comprises 14 residues. The CDR3 DNA sequence: TGTGCCAGCAGCCCCAGGGGGTCCGGGGAGACCCAGTACTTC. Encoded protein: CASSPRGSGETQYF.

This clone has a single count. Additional DNA sequences in this sample encode the identical CDR3. The chain employs TRBV6-5 and TRBJ2-7; weak D call: TRBD1 (5 bases). The CDR3 has 14 amino acids. Trimming left V 2 bases short and J 2 bases short, with 10 bases between. Germline values: CDR1 MNHEY, CDR2 SVGAGI. The CDR3 bases are TGTGCCAGCAGTTACAAAGACAGTACCTACGAGCAGTACTTC. Translation gives CASSYKDSTYEQYF.

The rearrangement joins TRBV19 to TRBJ1-1; 7 positions match TRBD1. The CDR3 is 14 amino acids. CDR1 and CDR2 (germline): LNHDA, SQIVND (reference sequence). V shed 6 bases and J 1 base; nucleotides not matched to a gene: 5. The CDR3 bases are TGTGCCAGTAGGAACGACAGGGAGAACACTGAAGCTTTCTTT. Translated: CASRNDRENTEAFF.

The rearrangement joins TRBV18 to TRBJ1-1; D may be TRBD1 (5 bases). V was shortened by 0 bases and J by 3 bases, with 14 bases between the two germline ends. Germline values: CDR1 KGHSH, CDR2 LQKENI. CDR3 length: 16 amino acids. The CDR3 region is CASSPPRAGGDTEAFF. CDR3 bases: TGTGCCAGCTCACCACCGCGGGCCGGAGGGGACACTGAAGCTTTCTTT.

V gene TRBV24-1 combines with J gene TRBJ2-2, with 8 bases aligning to TRBD2. The length of the CDR3 is 13 residues. V shed 8 bases and J 7 bases; nucleotides not matched to a gene: 5. Germline V gene lookup returns CDR1 KGHDR and CDR2 SFDVKD. The CDR3 region is CATTPGGGGELFF. The CDR3 bases are TGTGCCACCACCCCGGGAGGGGGCGGGGAGCTGTTTTTT.

This clone was found once. The chain recombines TRBV11-3 with TRBJ1-2; 8 bases align to TRBD1. This CDR3 has 12 amino acids. Germline assignment: CDR1 SGHNT and CDR2 YENEEA. V was clipped by 4 bases and J by 8 bases; unmatched bases: 3. The CDR3 DNA is TGTGCCAGCAGCTCGACAGGGGAGGGCTACACCTTC. Translating it yields CASSSTGEGYTF.

The rearrangement uses TRBV18 and TRBJ1-2, with TRBD1 matching 10 bases. Trimming removed 6 bases from V and 3 bases from J; junction bases left unmatched: 7. CDR3 length: 15 residues. CDR1 and CDR2 (germline): KGHSH, LQKENI. The CDR3 protein is CASSLGTGADYGYTF. The CDR3 nucleotides read TGTGCCAGCTCCCTCGGGACAGGGGCTGACTATGGCTACACCTTC.

J is TRBJ1-1 and V is TRBV5-1; a possible D gene is TRBD1 (6 bases). CDR1 and CDR2 (germline): SGHRS, YFSETQ. This CDR3 region has 16 residues. Deletions cut 3 bases from V and 0 bases from J, with 15 bases between. DNA of the CDR3: TGCGCCAGCAGCTCCACCCTCAGGGGTATGAACACTGAAGCTTTCTTT. Protein product: CASSSTLRGMNTEAFF.